Shown below are 2 T cell receptor beta chains from a single sample sequenced in a study listed by TCRdb under 2016. Libraries came from RT-PCR. The instrument was an Illumina MiSeq. TCRdb itself trimmed the public reads at Q25 with fastp, ran MiXCR and retained productive beta chains. Records with the same CDR3 protein are collapsed into one entry carrying the most frequent genes and DNA. This sample comprises about 700,000 distinct CDR3 sequences, 14% of them detected only once. Of the sample, around 3.3% falls within the top ten clones. Sequenced sample: memory CD4+ T cells from blood. These receptors were collected from a female donor in good health, serving as a healthy control.

The chain carries TRBV20-1 and TRBJ1-2, with no clear D. From germline, CDR1 is DFQATT and CDR2 SNEGSKA (reference sequence). The CDR3 is 13 amino acids. Trimming cost V 5 bases and J 7 bases, with 17 bases left between them. CDR3: CSAPSSQRGGYTF. The CDR3 bases are TGCAGTGCTCCCTCGAGTCAACGGGGTGGCTACACCTTC.

This clonotype turned up a few times. This rearrangement joins TRBV5-1 to TRBJ2-5, with a tentative D call TRBD1 (5 bases). V was pared by 0 bases and J by 2 bases, with 11 bases between. Germline loops: CDR1 SGHRS, CDR2 YFSETQ. This CDR3 is built from 15 residues. The CDR3 coding sequence is TGCGCCAGCAGCTTGGCGGGCGACAGACAAGAGACCCAGTACTTC. The encoded protein is CASSLAGDRQETQYF.